This TCR beta chain was sequenced in a study of T cell responses to AZD1222 COVID-19 vaccine. Looking at the study overall: The study pooled second doses at about 4 or about 12 weeks. Points from the study as a whole: Spike regions recognized by vaccine-associated CD4 TCRs spanned the protein, led by 160-218 and 743-854. A reported finding is that nearly half of spike-specific TCRs target unmutated variant regions.

In regard to this clone: Its specificity is unknown.

This CDR3 comprises 15 residues. CDR1 is MNHEY and CDR2 is SMNVEV in the germline V gene (reference sequence). Trimming took off 6 bases at V and 0 bases at J, with 15 bases between the two ends. Using immunoSEQ multiplex PCR, the repertoire was profiled, and TCRdb retains in-frame clones only, with some absent. The sample records 90,000 to 150,000 clones, roughly 88% being singletons. The sample was peripheral blood, taken on day 0 of AZD1222 vaccination. The chain employs TRBV27 and TRBJ2-7, with D possibly called TRBD1 or TRBD2 (5 bases each). The sequence was obtained from an adult in good health. The CDR3 coding sequence is TGTGCCAGCAGAGACCGCACGGGGCTCTCCTACGAGCAGTACTTC. Protein sequence: CASRDRTGLSYEQYF.